Sequencing of this TCR beta chain was carried out in a study of blood T cell repertoires in COVID-19. Study information: COVID-19 samples from acute and convalescent phases originated in the United States, Italy and Spain. T cells, B-cell-depleted T cells, or PBMCs provided the cDNA or gDNA that served as material.

TCRdb's copy holds only in-frame clones and misses some; the assay was immunoSEQ multiplex PCR. The sample carries about 170,000 clones, roughly 80% recorded once. The receptor comes from a man between 65 and 80 years old with active or convalescent COVID-19. Sequencing was performed on peripheral blood.

The CDR3 DNA is TGCGCCAGCAGCCAAGGGACTAGCGGGAGTGGCAATGAGCAGTTCTTC. It specifies CASSQGTSGSGNEQFF. The chain uses TRBV4-3 and TRBJ2-1; 13 bases align to TRBD2. V trimming: 1 base; J trimming: 6 bases; junction bases outside the gene matches: 3. Germline assignment: CDR1 LGHNA and CDR2 YSLEER. The CDR3 has 16 amino acids.